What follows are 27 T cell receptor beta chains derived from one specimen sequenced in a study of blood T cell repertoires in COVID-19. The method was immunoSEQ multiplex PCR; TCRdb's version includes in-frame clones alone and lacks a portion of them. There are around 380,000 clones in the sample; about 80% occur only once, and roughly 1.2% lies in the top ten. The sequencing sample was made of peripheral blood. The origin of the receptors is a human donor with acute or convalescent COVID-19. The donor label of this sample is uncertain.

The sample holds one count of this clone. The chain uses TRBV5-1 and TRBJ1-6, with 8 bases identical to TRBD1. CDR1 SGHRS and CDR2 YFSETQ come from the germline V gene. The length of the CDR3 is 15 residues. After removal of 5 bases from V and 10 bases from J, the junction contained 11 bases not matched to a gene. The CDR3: CASRPTGTGGSPLHF. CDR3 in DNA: TGCGCCAGCAGGCCGACCGGGACAGGCGGGTCACCCCTCCACTTT.

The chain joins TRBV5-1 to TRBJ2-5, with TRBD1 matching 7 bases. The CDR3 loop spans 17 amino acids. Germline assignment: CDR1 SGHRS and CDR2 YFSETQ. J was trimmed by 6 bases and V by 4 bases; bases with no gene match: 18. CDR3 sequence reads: CASSPSALGGPRKTQYF. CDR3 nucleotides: TGCGCCAGCAGCCCGTCAGCCCTAGGGGGCCCAAGGAAGACCCAGTACTTC.

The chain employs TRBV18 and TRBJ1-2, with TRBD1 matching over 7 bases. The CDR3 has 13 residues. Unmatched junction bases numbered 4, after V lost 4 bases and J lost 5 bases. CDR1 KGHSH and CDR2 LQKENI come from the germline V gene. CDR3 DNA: TGTGCCAGCTCACGTGGGACAGAGTATGGCTACACCTTC. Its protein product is CASSRGTEYGYTF.

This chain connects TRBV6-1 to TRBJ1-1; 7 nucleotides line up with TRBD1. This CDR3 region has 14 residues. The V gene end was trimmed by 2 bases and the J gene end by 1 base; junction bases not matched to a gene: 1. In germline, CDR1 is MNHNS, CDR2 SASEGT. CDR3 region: CASSERTGNTEAFF. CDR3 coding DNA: TGTGCCAGCAGTGAAAGGACAGGGAACACTGAAGCTTTCTTT.

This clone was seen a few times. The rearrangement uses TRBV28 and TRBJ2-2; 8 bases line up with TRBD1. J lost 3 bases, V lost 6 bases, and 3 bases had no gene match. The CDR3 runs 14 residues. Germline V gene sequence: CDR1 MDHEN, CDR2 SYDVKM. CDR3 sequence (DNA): TGTGCCAGCAGGGACAGGGTGGACACCGGGGAGCTGTTTTTT. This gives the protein CASRDRVDTGELFF.

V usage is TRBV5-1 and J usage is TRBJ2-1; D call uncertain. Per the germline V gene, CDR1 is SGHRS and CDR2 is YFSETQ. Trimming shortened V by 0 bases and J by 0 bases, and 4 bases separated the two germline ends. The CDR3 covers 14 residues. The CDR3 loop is CASSLDYSYNEQFF. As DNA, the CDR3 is TGCGCCAGCAGCTTGGACTACTCCTACAATGAGCAGTTCTTC.

CDR3 protein: CSSLGSGRLNTEAFF. CDR3 DNA sequence: TGCAGCTCTCTGGGGAGTGGGCGTCTCAACACTGAAGCTTTCTTT. The V call is TRBV29-1, the J call TRBJ1-1, with D unresolved. The CDR3 covers 15 residues. Germline V gene sequence: CDR1 SQVTM, CDR2 ANQGSEA. The V gene lost 8 bases and the J gene lost 2 bases, with 21 bases spanning the gap.

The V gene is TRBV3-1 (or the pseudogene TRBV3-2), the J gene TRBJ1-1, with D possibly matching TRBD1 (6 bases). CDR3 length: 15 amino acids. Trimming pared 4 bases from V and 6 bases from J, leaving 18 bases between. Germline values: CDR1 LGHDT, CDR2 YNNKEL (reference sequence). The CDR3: CASSRTASGGPEAFF. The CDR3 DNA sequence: TGTGCCAGCAGCCGCACCGCCTCGGGGGGCCCTGAAGCTTTCTTT.

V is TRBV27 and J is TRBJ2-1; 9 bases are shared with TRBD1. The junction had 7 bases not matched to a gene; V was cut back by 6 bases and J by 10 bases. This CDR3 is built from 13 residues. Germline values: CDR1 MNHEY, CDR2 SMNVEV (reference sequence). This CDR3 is CASRSTGGREQFF. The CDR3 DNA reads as TGTGCCAGCAGATCCACAGGGGGCCGCGAGCAGTTCTTC.

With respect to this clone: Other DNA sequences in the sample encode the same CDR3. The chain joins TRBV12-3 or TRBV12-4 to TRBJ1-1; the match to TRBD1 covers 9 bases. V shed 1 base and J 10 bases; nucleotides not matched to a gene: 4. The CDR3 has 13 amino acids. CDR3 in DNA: TGTGCCAGCAGTTTAGGGGGGACAGGGTCAGCTTTCTTT. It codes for CASSLGGTGSAFF.

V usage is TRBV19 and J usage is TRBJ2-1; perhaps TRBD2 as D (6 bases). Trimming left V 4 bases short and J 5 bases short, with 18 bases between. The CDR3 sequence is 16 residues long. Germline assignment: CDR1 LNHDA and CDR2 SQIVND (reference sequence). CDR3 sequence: CASSTLTSSTHNEQFF. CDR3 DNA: TGTGCCAGTAGTACCCTGACTAGTTCCACCCACAATGAGCAGTTCTTC. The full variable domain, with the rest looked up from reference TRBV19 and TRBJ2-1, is DGGITQSPKYLFRKEGQNVTLSCEQNLNHDAMYWYRQDPGQGLRLIYYSQIVNDFQKGDIAEGYSVSREKKESFPLTVTSAQKNPTAFYLCASSTLTSSTHNEQFFGPGTRLTVL.

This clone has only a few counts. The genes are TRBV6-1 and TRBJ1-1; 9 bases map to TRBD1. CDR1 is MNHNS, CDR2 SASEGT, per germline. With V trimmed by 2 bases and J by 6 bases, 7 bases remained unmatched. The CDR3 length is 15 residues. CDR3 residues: CASSEPGQGVPEAFF. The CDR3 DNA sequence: TGTGCCAGCAGTGAACCGGGACAGGGAGTCCCTGAAGCTTTCTTT.

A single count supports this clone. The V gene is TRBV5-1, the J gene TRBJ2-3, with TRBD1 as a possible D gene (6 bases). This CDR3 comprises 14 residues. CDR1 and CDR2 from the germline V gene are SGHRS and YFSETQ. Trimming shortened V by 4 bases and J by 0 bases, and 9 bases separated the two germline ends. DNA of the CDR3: TGCGCCAGCAGCGCGGACAGAAGCACAGATACGCAGTATTTT. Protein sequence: CASSADRSTDTQYF.

CDR3 nucleotide sequence: TGCAGCGTCGCTGACAGGCAGAACTATGGCTACACCTTC. This codes for CSVADRQNYGYTF. This rearrangement joins TRBV29-1 to TRBJ1-2; D might be TRBD1 (6 bases). CDR3 length: 13 amino acids. V was cut by 6 bases and J by 2 bases, with 13 bases left in between. The germline gives CDR1 SQVTM, CDR2 ANQGSEA.

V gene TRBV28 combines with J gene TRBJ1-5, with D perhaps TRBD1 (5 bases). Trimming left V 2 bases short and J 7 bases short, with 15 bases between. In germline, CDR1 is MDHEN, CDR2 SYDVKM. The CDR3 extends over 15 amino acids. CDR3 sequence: CASSLPGGGRQPQHF. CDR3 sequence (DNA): TGTGCCAGCAGTTTACCCGGGGGGGGTCGACAGCCCCAGCATTTT. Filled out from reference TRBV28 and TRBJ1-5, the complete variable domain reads DVKVTQSSRYLVKRTGEKVFLECVQDMDHENMFWYRQDPGLGLRLIYFSYDVKMKEKGDIPEGYSVSREKKERFSLILESASTNQTSMYLCASSLPGGGRQPQHFGDGTRLSIL.

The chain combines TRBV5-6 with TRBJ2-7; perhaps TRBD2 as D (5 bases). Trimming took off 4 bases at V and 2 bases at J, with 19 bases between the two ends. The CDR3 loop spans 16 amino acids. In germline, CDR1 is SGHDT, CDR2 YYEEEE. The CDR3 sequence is CASSPKVSDYPYEQYF. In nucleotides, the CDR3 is TGTGCCAGCAGCCCCAAGGTCAGTGACTACCCCTACGAGCAGTACTTC.

CDR3 sequence reads: CASRRGSYGYTF. CDR3 bases: TGTGCCAGCAGGCGGGGGAGCTATGGCTACACCTTC. V and J are TRBV28 and TRBJ1-2, with D perhaps TRBD1 (5 bases). The CDR3 runs 12 residues. Trimming took off 6 bases at V and 4 bases at J, with 9 bases between the two ends. Germline CDR1 reads MDHEN; CDR2 reads SYDVKM.

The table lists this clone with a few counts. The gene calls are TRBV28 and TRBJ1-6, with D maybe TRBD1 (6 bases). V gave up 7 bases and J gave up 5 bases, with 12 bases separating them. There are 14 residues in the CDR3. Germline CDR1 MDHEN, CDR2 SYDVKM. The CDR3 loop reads CASIEGHNNSPLHF. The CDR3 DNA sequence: TGTGCCAGCATTGAGGGACATAATAATTCACCCCTCCACTTT.

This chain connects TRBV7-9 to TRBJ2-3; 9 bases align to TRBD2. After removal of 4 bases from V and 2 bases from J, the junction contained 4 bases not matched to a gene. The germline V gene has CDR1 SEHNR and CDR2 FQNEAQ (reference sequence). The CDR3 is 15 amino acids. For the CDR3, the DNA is TGTGCCAGCAGCTGGGCTAGCGGGAACACAGATACGCAGTATTTT. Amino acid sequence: CASSWASGNTDTQYF.

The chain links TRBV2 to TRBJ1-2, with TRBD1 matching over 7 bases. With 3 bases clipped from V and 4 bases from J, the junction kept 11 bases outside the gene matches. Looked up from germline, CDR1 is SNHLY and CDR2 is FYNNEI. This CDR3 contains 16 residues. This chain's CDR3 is CASSEEGGQVGYGYTF. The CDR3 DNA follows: TGTGCCAGCAGTGAGGAAGGTGGACAGGTTGGCTATGGCTACACCTTC.

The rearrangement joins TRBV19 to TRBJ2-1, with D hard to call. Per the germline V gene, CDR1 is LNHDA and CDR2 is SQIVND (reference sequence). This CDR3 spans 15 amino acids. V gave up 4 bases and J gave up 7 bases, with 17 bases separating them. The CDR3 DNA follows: TGTGCCAGTAGTAGTGGCTGGCTCCCCGGGAATGAGCAGTTCTTC. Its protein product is CASSSGWLPGNEQFF. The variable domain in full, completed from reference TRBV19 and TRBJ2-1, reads DGGITQSPKYLFRKEGQNVTLSCEQNLNHDAMYWYRQDPGQGLRLIYYSQIVNDFQKGDIAEGYSVSREKKESFPLTVTSAQKNPTAFYLCASSSGWLPGNEQFFGPGTRLTVL.

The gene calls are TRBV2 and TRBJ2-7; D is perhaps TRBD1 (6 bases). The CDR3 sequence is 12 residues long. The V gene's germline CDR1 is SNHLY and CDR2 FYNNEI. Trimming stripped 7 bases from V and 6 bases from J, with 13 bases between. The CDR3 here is CASTIGTFEQYF. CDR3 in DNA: TGTGCCAGCACCATTGGGACATTCGAGCAGTACTTC.

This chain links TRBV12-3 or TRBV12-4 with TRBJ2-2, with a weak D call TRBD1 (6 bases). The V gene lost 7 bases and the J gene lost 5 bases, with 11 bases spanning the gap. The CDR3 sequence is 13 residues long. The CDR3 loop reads CASTPQGTGELFF. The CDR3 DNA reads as TGTGCCAGCACCCCCCAGGGGACCGGGGAGCTGTTTTTT.

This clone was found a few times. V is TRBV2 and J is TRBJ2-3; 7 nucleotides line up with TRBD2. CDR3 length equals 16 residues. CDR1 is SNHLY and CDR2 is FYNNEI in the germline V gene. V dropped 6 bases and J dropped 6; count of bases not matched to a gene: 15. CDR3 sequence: CASSSAGRQRVDTQYF. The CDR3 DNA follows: TGTGCCAGCAGCTCAGCGGGGCGACAAAGAGTGGATACGCAGTATTTT.

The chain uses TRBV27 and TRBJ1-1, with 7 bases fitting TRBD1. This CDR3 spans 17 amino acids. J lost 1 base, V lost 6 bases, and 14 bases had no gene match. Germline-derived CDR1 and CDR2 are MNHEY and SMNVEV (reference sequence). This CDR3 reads CASSHLGTAGKNTEAFF. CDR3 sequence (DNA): TGTGCCAGCAGCCACCTAGGGACAGCCGGTAAGAACACTGAAGCTTTCTTT.

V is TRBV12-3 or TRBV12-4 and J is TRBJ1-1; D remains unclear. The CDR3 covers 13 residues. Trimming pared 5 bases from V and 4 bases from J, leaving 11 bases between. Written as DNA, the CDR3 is TGTGCCAGCAGTAAAAGCGCGGGCACTGAAGCTTTCTTT. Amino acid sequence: CASSKSAGTEAFF.

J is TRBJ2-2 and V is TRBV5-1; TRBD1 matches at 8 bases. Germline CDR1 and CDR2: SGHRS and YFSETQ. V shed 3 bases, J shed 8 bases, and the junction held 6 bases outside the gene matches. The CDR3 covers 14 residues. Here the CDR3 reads CASSSGQEVGELFF. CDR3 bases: TGCGCCAGCAGCTCGGGACAGGAGGTGGGGGAGCTGTTTTTT.